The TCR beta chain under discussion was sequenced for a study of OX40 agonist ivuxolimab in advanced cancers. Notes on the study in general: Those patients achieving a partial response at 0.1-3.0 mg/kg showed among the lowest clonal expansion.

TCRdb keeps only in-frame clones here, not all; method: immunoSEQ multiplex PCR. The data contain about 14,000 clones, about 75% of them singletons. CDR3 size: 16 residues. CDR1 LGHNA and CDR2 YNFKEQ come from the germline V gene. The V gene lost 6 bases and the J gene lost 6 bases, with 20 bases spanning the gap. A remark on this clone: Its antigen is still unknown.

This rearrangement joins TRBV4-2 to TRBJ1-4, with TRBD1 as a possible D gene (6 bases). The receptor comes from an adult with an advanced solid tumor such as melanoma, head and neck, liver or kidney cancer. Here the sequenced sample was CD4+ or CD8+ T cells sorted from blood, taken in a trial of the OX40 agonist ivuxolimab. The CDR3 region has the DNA TGTGCCAGCAGACCAAGAGAGGGGGTTGGGCATGAAAAACTGTTTTTT. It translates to CASRPREGVGHEKLFF.